Here is one T cell receptor (beta chain) with its context. This sample stems from a study of shared clonotypes between healthy human individuals. Some clones are missing from TCRdb's copy, which holds only in-frame ones; the method was immunoSEQ multiplex PCR. The sample lists some 2.1 million clones; 85% to 95% were seen once. Terminally differentiated effector memory CD45RA+ cells were excluded from the naive CD8 cells, which were CD45RO-negative and positively selected for CCR7. The sequencing sample was made of naive CD8+ T cells from PBMCs. The sequence was collected from a man between 18 and 29 years old in good health. Some clones in this sample may be carry-over from other donors' samples.

This CDR3 is CASSSPLGGELFF. Here the CDR3 DNA reads TGTGCCAGCAGTTCTCCCCTGGGTGGGGAGCTGTTTTTT. V and J are TRBV28 and TRBJ2-2, with D uncertain. The germline V gene encodes CDR1 MDHEN and CDR2 SYDVKM. The CDR3 spans 13 residues. V was clipped by 4 bases and J by 8 bases, with 11 bases between them.